This is a list of T cell receptor beta chains from one sample in a study of identical twins' blood T cells. TCRdb re-called the 5' RACE reads with MiXCR, one entry per CDR3 protein. This table has 350,000 to 400,000 distinct CDR3 sequences, approximately 30% appearing once. Source material: PBMCs. The receptors originated from a woman between 18 and 55 years old in good health. The CDR3 runs from the conserved cysteine through the conserved F or W. Each record gives: J gene, D gene, clone size, V gene, CDR3 protein, CDR3 DNA. D genes are given only for firm matches. For some rows the clone size is stated as once, few or many, or as a class when expanded; others skip it.

>TRBJ1-5|-|few|TRBV10-3
CAISPMGNQPQHF
TGTGCCATCAGTCCCATGGGAAACCAGCCCCAGCATTTT
>TRBJ2-1|TRBD2|-|TRBV20-1
CSARVTLTSGGKANEQFF
TGCAGTGCTAGAGTTACACTAACTAGCGGCGGGAAAGCTAATGAGCAGTTCTTC
>TRBJ1-1|-|few|TRBV7-2
CASSLMGASSTEAFF
TGTGCCAGCAGCTTAATGGGGGCAAGTAGCACTGAAGCTTTCTTT
>TRBJ2-1|-|-|TRBV29-1
CSVVTGLLGEQFF
TGCAGCGTTGTAACGGGACTCTTGGGAGAGCAGTTCTTC
>TRBJ1-1|TRBD1|few|TRBV11-3
CASSWTGGWNTEAFF
TGTGCCAGCAGCTGGACAGGGGGCTGGAACACTGAAGCTTTCTTT
>TRBJ2-3|-|few|TRBV6-5
CASTQGNTDTQYF
TGTGCCAGCACCCAGGGGAACACAGATACGCAGTATTTT
>TRBJ2-7|-|few|TRBV4-1
CASSPILKGNEQYF
TGCGCCAGCAGCCCCATCTTAAAGGGGAACGAGCAGTACTTC
>TRBJ2-7|TRBD1|few|TRBV18
CASSPLRTGRSYEQYF
TGTGCCAGCTCACCCTTGAGGACAGGGAGGTCCTACGAGCAGTACTTC
>TRBJ1-1|TRBD1|-|TRBV20-1
CSARGDRSEAFF
TGCAGTGCTAGAGGGGACAGGTCTGAAGCTTTCTTT
>TRBJ1-1|TRBD1|few|TRBV20-1
CSARYRGGTEAFF
TGCAGTGCTAGATACAGGGGTGGCACTGAAGCTTTCTTT
>TRBJ2-2|TRBD1|-|TRBV6-2/TRBV6-3
CASSHGQGWAGELFF
TGTGCCAGCAGTCACGGACAGGGATGGGCCGGGGAGCTGTTTTTT
>TRBJ2-7|-|few|TRBV5-1
CASGRSSYEQYF
TGCGCCAGCGGCAGGAGCTCCTACGAGCAGTACTTC
>TRBJ1-4|-|few|TRBV15
CATLRATNEKLFF
TGTGCCACCCTCAGGGCAACTAATGAAAAACTGTTTTTT
>TRBJ2-2|-|-|TRBV2
CASTTFRATGELFF
TGTGCCAGCACCACCTTCCGCGCCACCGGGGAGCTGTTTTTT
>TRBJ1-1|-|-|TRBV29-1
CSVWGVAEAFF
TGCAGCGTTTGGGGTGTCGCTGAAGCTTTCTTT
>TRBJ2-1|-|-|TRBV20-1
CSARESAEQFF
TGCAGTGCTAGAGAGTCGGCGGAGCAGTTCTTC
>TRBJ2-6|TRBD1|few|TRBV29-1
CSVDRGLSGANVLTF
TGCAGCGTGGACAGGGGGCTTTCTGGGGCCAACGTCCTGACTTTC
>TRBJ2-1|-|-|TRBV5-8
CASSWTTLVEQFF
TGTGCCAGCAGCTGGACCACTTTGGTTGAGCAGTTCTTC
>TRBJ1-2|-|few|TRBV9
CASTSSIGYTF
TGTGCCAGCACAAGTTCTATCGGCTACACCTTC
>TRBJ1-1|-|-|TRBV6-2/TRBV6-3
CASSIRQSMNTEAFF
TGTGCCAGCAGTATACGACAGAGCATGAACACTGAAGCTTTCTTT
>TRBJ2-2|-|-|TRBV5-8
CASSPRGNSRYTGELFF
TGTGCCAGCAGCCCAAGAGGGAACTCCCGATACACCGGGGAGCTGTTTTTT
>TRBJ1-2|-|many|TRBV20-1
CSGQDNYGYTF
TGCAGCGGGCAGGATAACTATGGCTACACCTTC
>TRBJ2-1|-|many|TRBV20-1
CSAEDNEQFF
TGCAGTGCCGAGGACAATGAGCAGTTCTTC
>TRBJ1-3|-|many|TRBV29-1
CSVLEAGAGNTIYF
TGCAGCGTCCTAGAAGCGGGAGCTGGAAACACCATATATTTT
>TRBJ2-3|-|few|TRBV30
CAWTAGHTDTQYF
TGTGCCTGGACCGCGGGACACACAGATACGCAGTATTTT
>TRBJ2-1|-|few|TRBV6-6
CASSYGPSEQFF
TGTGCCAGCAGTTACGGTCCGTCTGAGCAGTTCTTC
>TRBJ2-7|-|few|TRBV11-1
CASSSRDSYEQYF
TGTGCCAGCAGCTCCAGGGACTCCTACGAGCAGTACTTC
>TRBJ2-1|-|few|TRBV6-2/TRBV6-3
CASSYGRISFF
TGTGCCAGCAGTTACGGCCGGATCTCCTTCTTC
>TRBJ2-1|-|-|TRBV3-1
CASSSTATLNNEQFF
TGTGCCAGCAGCTCTACAGCGACCCTCAACAATGAGCAGTTCTTC
>TRBJ2-1|-|-|TRBV20-1
CSARHSSINEQFF
TGCAGTGCTAGACACTCTAGCATAAATGAGCAGTTCTTC
>TRBJ1-3|-|few|TRBV6-6
CASTKEGGNTIYF
TGTGCCAGCACCAAAGAGGGAGGAAACACCATATATTTT
>TRBJ2-7|-|many|TRBV4-3
CASSQDYLGTTSGEQYF
TGCGCCAGCAGCCAAGATTATCTAGGCACAACGTCAGGAGAGCAGTACTTC
>TRBJ2-1|TRBD1|many|TRBV20-1
CSAHVLDRGYNEQFF
TGCAGTGCTCACGTCCTGGACAGGGGCTACAATGAGCAGTTCTTC
>TRBJ1-2|-|-|TRBV12-3/TRBV12-4
CASSLTGASYGYTF
TGTGCCAGCAGCCTCACGGGAGCGAGTTATGGCTACACCTTC
>TRBJ1-3|-|-|TRBV6-1
CASSGGTSSTGNTIYF
TGTGCCAGCAGCGGCGGGACATCTTCCACCGGAAACACCATATATTTT
>TRBJ1-1|-|-|TRBV5-1
CASGGGGLTSAEAFF
TGCGCCAGCGGCGGTGGAGGCTTAACTAGCGCTGAAGCTTTCTTT
>TRBJ2-1|-|many|TRBV29-1
CSVVKNNEQFF
TGCAGCGTTGTAAAGAACAATGAGCAGTTCTTC
>TRBJ2-1|-|-|TRBV14
CASNSGHNEQFF
TGTGCCAGCAATTCGGGACACAATGAACAGTTCTTC
>TRBJ2-1|-|-|TRBV11-2
CASSLDRLRPRSYNEQFF
TGTGCCAGCAGCTTAGATCGACTCCGCCCGAGGTCCTACAATGAGCAGTTCTTC
>TRBJ2-3|-|many|TRBV10-1
CASSPGADTQYF
TGCGCCAGCAGCCCAGGGGCAGATACGCAGTATTTT
>TRBJ2-1|TRBD2|-|TRBV20-1
CSAFSSSGSSYNEQFF
TGCAGTGCTTTCTCATCTAGCGGCAGCTCCTACAATGAGCAGTTCTTC
>TRBJ2-3|TRBD2|many|TRBV20-1
CSARPAGGTDTQYF
TGCAGTGCTCGCCCTGCGGGGGGCACAGATACGCAGTATTTT
>TRBJ2-2|-|-|TRBV6-2/TRBV6-3
CASSVVNAGELFF
TGTGCCAGCAGCGTCGTGAACGCCGGGGAGCTGTTTTTT
>TRBJ1-1|-|-|TRBV5-1
CASSFLSGDSEAFF
TGCGCCAGCAGCTTCCTCTCCGGGGACTCTGAAGCTTTCTTT
>TRBJ2-3|-|-|TRBV18
CASSGGTPDTQYF
TGTGCCAGCTCAGGAGGGACCCCCGATACGCAGTATTTT
>TRBJ2-3|TRBD2|-|TRBV20-1
CSAPRTSRTDTQYF
TGCAGTGCTCCACGGACTAGCCGAACAGATACGCAGTATTTT
>TRBJ1-1|-|-|TRBV20-1
CSAHRCPTEAFF
TGCAGTGCTCACAGGTGTCCCACTGAAGCTTTCTTT
>TRBJ2-2|-|many|TRBV29-1
CSVEDDNTGELFF
TGCAGCGTTGAAGATGATAACACCGGGGAGCTGTTTTTT
>TRBJ1-2|-|many|TRBV6-5
CASSYSWTSDYGYTF
TGTGCCAGCAGTTACTCTTGGACTTCTGACTATGGCTACACCTTC